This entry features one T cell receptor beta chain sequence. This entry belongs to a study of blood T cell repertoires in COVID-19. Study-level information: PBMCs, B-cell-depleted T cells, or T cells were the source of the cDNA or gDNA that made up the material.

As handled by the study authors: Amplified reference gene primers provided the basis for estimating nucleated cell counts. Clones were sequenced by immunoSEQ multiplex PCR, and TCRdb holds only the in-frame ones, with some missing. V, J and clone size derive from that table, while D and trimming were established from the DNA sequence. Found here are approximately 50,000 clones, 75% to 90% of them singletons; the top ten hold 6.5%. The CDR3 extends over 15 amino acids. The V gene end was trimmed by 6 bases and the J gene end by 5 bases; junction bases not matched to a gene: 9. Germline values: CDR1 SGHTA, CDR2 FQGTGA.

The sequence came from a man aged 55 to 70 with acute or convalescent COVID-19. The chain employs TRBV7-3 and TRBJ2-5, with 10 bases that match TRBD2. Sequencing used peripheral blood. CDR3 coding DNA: TGTGCCAGCAGTCCTCAAGCGGGAGGGTTGGAGACCCAGTACTTC. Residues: CASSPQAGGLETQYF.